The clone carrying this T cell receptor (beta chain) was picked up many times. The antigen is unknown. Germline trimming cut 4 bases from V and 3 bases from J; bases unmatched to any gene: 4. This CDR3 comprises 14 residues. The germline V gene has CDR1 LGHDT and CDR2 YNNKEL (reference sequence). According to the study, TCR beta libraries were built with iRepertoire HTBI primers and CDR3-region Arm-PCR. TCRdb redid the calling of the multiplex PCR reads with MiXCR, one entry per CDR3 protein. The sample carries 350,000 to 450,000 distinct CDR3 sequences, more than 12% recorded once. The sample belongs to a study of regulatory T cells in long-lasting Graves disease. In the study overall: Freshly diagnosed Graves' patients had used antithyroid drugs for under 3 months.

Time point meaning: newly diagnosed GD, antithyroid drugs for less than 3 months. RNA from PBMCs was the source of the TCR library. Graves' disease diagnosis was established per American Thyroid Association guidelines. Overall study results and limits: Persistent disease favored TRBV28, TRBJ1-2 and TRBJ2-5.

These data were also filed under a second study, of T cells in Graves' hyperthyroidism and ophthalmopathy. That study reports: Uncontrolled infection, other autoimmune disease, pregnancy or lactation disqualified patients from enrolment.

The sequence came from a woman in her 30s with Graves disease. The source material was peripheral blood mononuclear cells (PBMCs), sampled at new diagnosis, from a patient treated with antithyroid drugs. The chain carries TRBV3-1 and TRBJ2-7, with 9 bases that match TRBD1. The CDR3 reads CASSPGTGNYEQYF. The CDR3 bases are TGTGCCAGCAGCCCCGGGACAGGGAACTACGAGCAGTACTTC.